This T cell receptor (beta chain) was identified during a study of cytomegalovirus exposure and HLA in healthy donors (TCRdb year 2017). The study in broad terms: According to a later analysis, one platform produced both the 110 or so validation repertoires and the approximately 670 repertoires of the first cohort. The study aimed to test whether signatures of past pathogen exposure could be identified by cataloging public T cell receptors. In addition to the first cohort of approximately 650 subjects, a separate validation cohort of approximately 130 different subjects was used. The study combined high-throughput TCR immunosequencing, statistical association of individual TCRs with disease status, and machine learning to predict cytomegalovirus infection status. Study-wide conclusions, independent of this receptor: In vitro tests confirmed that three of the cytomegalovirus-associated TCR beta chains recognize cytomegalovirus antigens. A later analysis found that TCRs clustered in the first cohort also tended to co-occur in the 100 to 150 validation repertoires, with roughly 95% of cluster scores above 0. The validation cohort had no HLA typing available for a later analysis, so co-occurrence within that cohort was assessed over all 120 or so repertoires. The authors suggested that the approach could potentially be extended to other disease states and immunological phenotypes. Across donors, most TCR sequences were observed very rarely, whereas some public TCRs were present in many individuals. The classifier was reported to diagnose cytomegalovirus status with high specificity and sensitivity in both the original cohort and the validation cohort. In the study, approximately 160 TCR beta chains were listed as associated with cytomegalovirus.

The library was produced with the immunoSEQ multiplex PCR assay. Turning to the authors' computational methods: A statistical classification framework was developed to diagnose cytomegalovirus status using the catalog of TCR beta chain sequences. Not all clones reach the TCRdb copy of this immuneACCESS table, which keeps in-frame sequences only. Checked studies attribute under half of the gap to unresolved V genes and leave the rest unexplained. V, J and clone size derive from that table, while D and trimming were established from the DNA sequence. For this sample there are around 300,000 clones; 87% appear just once. The top ten clonotypes cover about 1% of the sample. The donors belonged to the validation cohort of 90 to 150 subjects, which was separate from the approximately 610-subject first cohort. The table lists this clone with a few counts. The clone's antigen remains unknown. No base qualities exist here, and no much larger clone lies one base off it.

As encoded in the germline V gene, CDR1 is LGHNA while CDR2 is YSLEER. Between the V and J ends, shortened by 0 bases and 9 bases respectively, the junction contains 12 bases. Reading from cysteine to phenylalanine, the CDR3 counts 14 amino acids. Just CDR3 DNA is preserved here, 42 bases in frame from base 1. The sample consisted of PBMCs. Recombination connected TRBV4-3 to TRBJ2-1; there is no confident call for the D gene. The receptor comes from a woman in her twenties or thirties in good health and CMV-seropositive. The DNA sequence is given as TGCGCCAGCAGCCAAGATAATTCGGACCTTGAGCAGTTCTTC. Translated, this gives CASSQDNSDLEQFF.